One sample yielded the 13 T cell receptor beta chains listed below, sequenced in a study of Ad26.COV2.S vaccination and SARS-CoV-2 variants. Clones were sequenced by immunoSEQ multiplex PCR, and TCRdb holds only the in-frame ones, with some missing. The sample yields a few hundred thousand clones, about nine tenths seen once. Sample treatment: 15 to 20 received Ad26.COV2.S at low or high dose, single or two shots; 5 received placebo; per-sample allocation not given. The investigators took samples on day 63 after the first vaccine or placebo injection. The starting material was peripheral blood, obtained in a trial of Ad26.COV2.S vaccine versus placebo. All receptors come from a person aged 18-60 years who received the Ad26.COV2.S COVID-19 vaccine or a placebo.

The chain couples TRBV5-1 to TRBJ2-5; 8 bases map to TRBD1. The germline CDR1 and CDR2 sequences are SGHRS and YFSETQ. There are 15 residues in the CDR3. V trimming: 1 base; J trimming: 2 bases; junction bases outside the gene matches: 4. The DNA for the CDR3 is TGCGCCAGCAGCTTGACCGGGACAGGACAAGAGACCCAGTACTTC. It codes for CASSLTGTGQETQYF.

V and J are TRBV19 and TRBJ1-1; D remains ambiguous. Germline CDR1 reads LNHDA; CDR2 reads SQIVND (reference sequence). V was clipped by 8 bases and J by 5 bases, with 15 bases between them. The CDR3 consists of 13 residues. CDR3 sequence: CASPEEGRTEAFF. In nucleotides, the CDR3 is TGTGCCAGTCCCGAAGAAGGGAGGACTGAAGCTTTCTTT.

The V and J genes are TRBV5-1 and TRBJ2-3; D unclear. The length of the CDR3 is 14 residues. The ends were cut back, 0 bases at V and 3 bases at J, with 8 bases in the middle. Germline values: CDR1 SGHRS, CDR2 YFSETQ. This CDR3 reads CASSLVGFTDTQYF. In nucleotides, the CDR3 is TGCGCCAGCAGCTTGGTTGGGTTTACAGATACGCAGTATTTT.

This chain joins TRBV5-6 and TRBJ2-7; possible D gene TRBD1, 6 bases. V shed 3 bases and J shed 0 bases, with 10 bases lying between them. The length of the CDR3 is 14 residues. CDR1 and CDR2 (germline): SGHDT, YYEEEE. CDR3 bases: TGTGCCAGCAGCTCGACAGGTTCCTCCTACGAGCAGTACTTC. It is translated as CASSSTGSSYEQYF.

The V and J genes are TRBV7-9 and TRBJ2-7; 9 bases are a match to TRBD1. CDR1 is SEHNR, CDR2 FQNEAQ, per germline (reference sequence). The CDR3 covers 15 residues. With V trimmed by 5 bases and J by 3 bases, 8 bases remained unmatched. CDR3 sequence: CASSQSTGGVYEQYV. The CDR3, as DNA: TGTGCCAGCAGCCAATCGACAGGGGGGGTCTACGAGCAGTACGTC.

The J gene is TRBJ1-4, the V gene TRBV27, with D possibly being TRBD1 (5 bases). CDR3 length equals 16 residues. Trimming took 2 bases from V and 6 from J, leaving 16 bases between them. Germline CDR1 MNHEY, CDR2 SMNVEV (reference sequence). In DNA form, the CDR3 reads TGTGCCAGCAGTTTAAGGGGAACCAGGAGGGATGAAAAACTGTTTTTT. As protein: CASSLRGTRRDEKLFF.

The chain recombines TRBV6-2 or TRBV6-3 with TRBJ1-4; the D gene is possibly TRBD1 (6 bases). The CDR3 covers 15 residues. Germline V gives CDR1 MNHEY, CDR2 SVGEGT. Trimming shortened V by 4 bases and J by 3 bases, and 12 bases separated the two germline ends. The CDR3, as DNA: TGTGCCAGCAGTTCCGCGACAGGATCTAATGAAAAACTGTTTTTT. Its protein is CASSSATGSNEKLFF.

This chain joins TRBV4-1 and TRBJ1-2; TRBD1 aligns across 7 bases. The junction had 9 bases not matched to a gene; V was cut back by 4 bases and J by 4 bases. CDR3 length: 15 amino acids. Germline V gives CDR1 MGHRA, CDR2 YSYEKL. The chain's CDR3 is CASSPSEGAGYGYTF. The CDR3 region has the DNA TGCGCCAGCAGCCCTTCCGAGGGGGCTGGCTATGGCTACACCTTC.

The chain recombines TRBV6-6 with TRBJ1-2; D gene unclear. The V gene's germline CDR1 is MNHNY and CDR2 SVGAGI (reference sequence). Trimming took 4 bases from V and 8 from J, leaving 5 bases between them. The CDR3 runs 10 residues. The CDR3 loop is CASSFEGYTF. CDR3 nucleotides: TGTGCCAGCAGTTTTGAAGGCTACACCTTC.

The J gene is TRBJ2-1, the V gene TRBV18, with TRBD2 as a possible D gene (6 bases). With 2 bases removed from V and 5 bases from J, the gap between germline ends came to 10 bases. The CDR3 is made up of 14 amino acids. CDR1 is KGHSH and CDR2 is LQKENI in the germline V gene. The CDR3 sequence is CASSPYGGDNEQFF. CDR3 nucleotides: TGTGCCAGCTCACCATATGGCGGGGACAATGAGCAGTTCTTC.

This chain connects TRBV18 to TRBJ1-2; TRBD1 matches at 8 bases. CDR1 is KGHSH and CDR2 is LQKENI in the germline V gene. The length of the CDR3 is 16 residues. J was trimmed by 7 bases and V by 3 bases; bases with no gene match: 13. CDR3 nucleotides: TGTGCCAGCTCACCTCAACAGGGGGAACGGCATGCTGGCTACACCTTC. Translating it yields CASSPQQGERHAGYTF.

The V and J genes are TRBV5-1 and TRBJ2-7, with 7 bases matching TRBD1. V lost 0 bases, J lost 5 bases, and 29 bases stayed unmatched. CDR1 SGHRS and CDR2 YFSETQ come from the germline V gene. This CDR3 has 22 amino acids. CDR3 protein: CASSLVNRGEPSQPLGPHEQYV. Here the CDR3 DNA reads TGCGCCAGCAGCTTGGTTAACAGGGGCGAACCTTCACAACCCCTAGGTCCCCACGAGCAGTACGTC.

V gene TRBV29-1 combines with J gene TRBJ1-1; D is unclear. The ends were cut back, 0 bases at V and 0 bases at J, with 8 bases in the middle. This CDR3 contains 14 residues. Germline-derived CDR1 and CDR2 are SQVTM and ANQGSEA. The CDR3 DNA is TGCAGCGTTGAAGATCTCGGGGTGAACACTGAAGCTTTCTTT. Its protein is CSVEDLGVNTEAFF.